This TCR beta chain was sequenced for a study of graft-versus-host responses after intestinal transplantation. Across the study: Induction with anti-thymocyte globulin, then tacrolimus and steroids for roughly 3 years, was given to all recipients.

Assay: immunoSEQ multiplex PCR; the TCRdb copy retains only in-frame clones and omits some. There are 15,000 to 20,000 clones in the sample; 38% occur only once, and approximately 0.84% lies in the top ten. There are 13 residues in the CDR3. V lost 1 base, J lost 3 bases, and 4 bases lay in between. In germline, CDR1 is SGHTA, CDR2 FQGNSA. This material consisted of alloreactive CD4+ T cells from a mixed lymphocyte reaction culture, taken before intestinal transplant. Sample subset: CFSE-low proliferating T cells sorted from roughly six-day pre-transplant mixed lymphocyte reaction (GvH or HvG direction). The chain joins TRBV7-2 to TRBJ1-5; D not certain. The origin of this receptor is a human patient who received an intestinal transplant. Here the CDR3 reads CASSLEVNQPQHF. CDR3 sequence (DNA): TGTGCCAGCAGCTTAGAGGTCAATCAGCCCCAGCATTTT.